One sample yielded the 27 T cell receptor beta chains listed below, sequenced in a study of blood T cell repertoires in COVID-19. TCRdb's copy holds only in-frame clones and misses some; the assay was immunoSEQ multiplex PCR. The data contain 150,000 to 200,000 clones, around 82% of them singletons. Material for sequencing was PBMCs or T cells enriched from blood (not recorded which). These receptors all stem from a man in his 60s who had recovered from COVID-19.

This chain connects TRBV2 to TRBJ2-5; D perhaps matches TRBD2 (5 bases). Trimming took off 11 bases at V and 4 bases at J, with 14 bases between the two ends. CDR3 length: 12 amino acids. In germline, CDR1 is SNHLY, CDR2 FYNNEI. CDR3 region: CAQAGLGETQYF. CDR3 in DNA: TGTGCCCAGGCGGGCCTTGGAGAGACCCAGTACTTC.

The chain carries TRBV5-5 and TRBJ1-2; a weak D match, TRBD1 (6 bases). CDR1 SGHKS and CDR2 YYEKEE come from the germline V gene (reference sequence). V was clipped by 2 bases and J by 4 bases, with 15 bases between them. CDR3 length: 15 amino acids. The CDR3 sequence: CASSLGHTGFYGYTF. The CDR3 DNA is TGTGCCAGCAGCTTAGGCCATACAGGGTTCTATGGCTACACCTTC.

The CDR3 DNA follows: TGTGCCATCAGTGAGTTACAGGGTTACCAAGAGACCCAGTACTTC. Protein product: CAISELQGYQETQYF. This chain connects TRBV10-3 to TRBJ2-5; D is possibly TRBD1 (6 bases). The germline V gene encodes CDR1 ENHRY and CDR2 SYGVKD. The CDR3 length is 15 residues. Trimming left V 1 base short and J 0 bases short, with 9 bases between.

The chain uses TRBV4-1 and TRBJ2-7; weak D call: TRBD2 (6 bases). Germline V CDR1 and CDR2: MGHRA, YSYEKL. V lost 3 bases to trimming and J lost 4 bases, with 16 bases between them. The CDR3 runs to 15 residues. CDR3 nucleotide sequence: TGCGCCAGCAGCCAGATTGGTAGCGGAAGATACGAGCAGTACTTC. Protein product: CASSQIGSGRYEQYF.

The CDR3 is CASSPRGPRNYNEQFF. The CDR3 bases are TGTGCCAGCTCCCCTCGAGGCCCTAGAAACTACAATGAGCAGTTCTTC. The chain links TRBV7-3 to TRBJ2-1; no reliable D call. Per germline, CDR1 SGHTA and CDR2 FQGTGA. V lost 8 bases and J lost 3, with 20 bases in between. This CDR3 is built from 16 residues. The variable domain in full, with the rest retrieved from reference TRBV7-3 and TRBJ2-1, is GAGVSQTPSNKVTEKGKYVELRCDPISGHTALYWYRQSLGQGPEFLIYFQGTGAADDSGLPNDRFFAVRPEGSVSTLKIQRTERGDSAVYLCASSPRGPRNYNEQFFGPGTRLTVL.

The chain is built from TRBV29-1 and TRBJ1-1; D uncertain. CDR1 is SQVTM and CDR2 is ANQGSEA in the germline V gene. V lost 6 bases to trimming and J lost 5 bases, with 13 bases between them. The CDR3 is 12 residues long. Here the CDR3 DNA reads TGCAGCGTAGTGGACGCGGGGACTGAAGCTTTCTTT. This sequence encodes CSVVDAGTEAFF.

The gene calls are TRBV19 and TRBJ1-4; D unresolved. This CDR3 is built from 13 residues. Trimming pared 7 bases from V and 3 bases from J, leaving 9 bases between. Germline V CDR1 and CDR2: LNHDA, SQIVND (reference sequence). The CDR3 loop reads CASTWASNEKLFF. For the CDR3, the DNA is TGTGCCAGTACTTGGGCTTCTAATGAAAAACTGTTTTTT.

J is TRBJ2-2 and V is TRBV7-3; 8 bases align to TRBD2. Trimming took 5 bases from V and 3 from J; bases not matched to a gene: 5. This CDR3 is built from 15 residues. CDR1 is SGHTA, CDR2 FQGTGA, per germline. The CDR3 DNA reads as TGTGCCAGCAGCCGGGGACTAGTCGACACCGGGGAGCTGTTTTTT. Encoded protein: CASSRGLVDTGELFF.

The chain is built from TRBV28 and TRBJ1-2; D is ambiguous. The CDR3 is made up of 14 amino acids. Trimming took 1 base from V and 4 from J, leaving 10 bases between them. Germline V gene data show CDR1 as MDHEN and CDR2 as SYDVKM. CDR3 sequence: CASSLSLLLYGYTF. The CDR3 DNA sequence: TGTGCCAGCAGTTTATCCCTTCTCCTCTATGGCTACACCTTC.

The V and J genes are TRBV12-3 or TRBV12-4 and TRBJ1-5, with TRBD1 matching over 9 bases. The CDR3 extends over 13 amino acids. With V trimmed by 5 bases and J by 6 bases, 2 bases remained unmatched. The CDR3: CASSQDRGQPQHF. For the CDR3, the DNA is TGTGCCAGCAGTCAGGACAGGGGTCAGCCCCAGCATTTT.

The chain joins TRBV6-5 to TRBJ2-7; unclear D gene. Germline V CDR1 and CDR2: MNHEY, SVGAGI. The CDR3 runs to 13 residues. Trimming removed 6 bases from V and 1 base from J, with 10 bases in between. The CDR3 here is CASSPHGSYEQYF. The CDR3 nucleotides are TGTGCCAGCAGCCCCCACGGGTCCTACGAGCAGTACTTC.

The chain is built from TRBV27 and TRBJ1-1, with D perhaps TRBD1 (5 bases). The CDR3 runs to 14 residues. Germline CDR1 reads MNHEY; CDR2 reads SMNVEV (reference sequence). Trimming cost V 8 bases and J 2 bases, with 15 bases left between them. CDR3 in amino acids: CASSSGLFNTEAFF. The CDR3 bases are TGTGCCAGCTCCTCGGGACTATTTAACACTGAAGCTTTCTTT.

The V gene is TRBV12-5, the J gene TRBJ2-1; 8 positions match TRBD2. The CDR3 runs to 13 residues. The J segment lost 5 bases and the V segment lost 9 bases, leaving 6 bases of the junction unmatched. The germline gives CDR1 LGHNT, CDR2 FRNRAP. The CDR3 region is CASSGGPHNEQFF. The CDR3 nucleotides are TGTGCTAGCAGCGGGGGACCCCACAATGAGCAGTTCTTC.

The sample holds one count of this clone. The chain joins TRBV2 to TRBJ1-2; D is uncertain. V was shortened by 5 bases and J by 4 bases, with 8 bases between the two germline ends. The CDR3 is 12 amino acids. The germline CDR1 and CDR2 sequences are SNHLY and FYNNEI. The CDR3 is CASSSQLYGYTF. CDR3 sequence (DNA): TGTGCCAGCAGTTCTCAACTCTATGGCTACACCTTC.

V usage is TRBV28 and J usage is TRBJ1-4, with a tentative D call TRBD1 (5 bases). V dropped 8 bases and J dropped 0 bases, with 13 bases sitting between them. Germline values: CDR1 MDHEN, CDR2 SYDVKM. The CDR3 is 15 amino acids. CDR3 residues: CASHRRGATNEKLFF. CDR3 nucleotide sequence: TGTGCCAGCCATCGGAGGGGAGCAACTAATGAAAAACTGTTTTTT.

This clone showed up just a few times. The chain joins TRBV2 to TRBJ1-5; a weak D match, TRBD1 (6 bases). The V end lost 2 bases, the J end lost 7 bases, and 12 bases lay between the germline ends. The CDR3 length is 14 residues. Germline loops: CDR1 SNHLY, CDR2 FYNNEI. CDR3 protein: CASSETRGGQPQHF. CDR3 nucleotides: TGTGCCAGCAGTGAAACCAGGGGCGGACAGCCCCAGCATTTT.

This rearrangement joins TRBV5-8 to TRBJ1-6; 9 nucleotides line up with TRBD1. There are 14 residues in the CDR3. The germline V gene encodes CDR1 SGHTS and CDR2 YDEGEE. V dropped 4 bases and J dropped 8; count of bases not matched to a gene: 4. The CDR3 DNA follows: TGTGCCAGCAGCAGAACAGGGGGCTATTCACCCCTCCACTTT. Protein: CASSRTGGYSPLHF.

The chain recombines TRBV7-2 with TRBJ1-5; TRBD1 aligns across 9 bases. This CDR3 is built from 15 residues. Germline V gene sequence: CDR1 SGHTA, CDR2 FQGNSA. The trim removed 1 base at V and 6 bases at J, leaving 4 bases unmatched. CDR3 nucleotides: TGTGCCAGCAGCTTAGTACAGGGGGCCAGTCAGCCCCAGCATTTT. This encodes CASSLVQGASQPQHF.

The CDR3 region has the DNA TGTGCCAGTAGTATATCAGGGTCTACTAAGGAGCAGTACTTC. Translating it yields CASSISGSTKEQYF. The rearrangement joins TRBV19 to TRBJ2-7; D may be TRBD1 (5 bases). V lost 2 bases, J lost 7 bases, and 15 bases lay in between. In germline, CDR1 is LNHDA, CDR2 SQIVND (reference sequence). The CDR3 totals 14 residues.

This clone was counted a single time. Other DNA sequences in this sample translate to the same CDR3. DNA of the CDR3: TGTGCCAGTAGTATGACAGGGGGGAGCAATCAGCCCCAGCATTTT. Translation: CASSMTGGSNQPQHF. The chain carries TRBV19 and TRBJ1-5; 9 bases match TRBD1. The CDR3 is 15 residues long. Germline V gene sequence: CDR1 LNHDA, CDR2 SQIVND (reference sequence). V lost 3 bases, J lost 1 base, and 1 base stayed unmatched.

About this clone: An end of the junction differs from the germline gene, which may be a read error. The chain links TRBV7-7 to TRBJ2-7; 9 bases line up with TRBD1. The CDR3 is 15 amino acids. In germline, CDR1 is SSHAT, CDR2 FNYEAQ (reference sequence). The CDR3 sequence: CASSLDRGSLYEQYF. CDR3 coding DNA: TGTGCTAGCAGCTTGGACAGGGGTTCCCTCTACGAGCAGTACTTC.

The rearrangement joins TRBV5-1 to TRBJ1-1, with TRBD1 identical over 8 bases. This CDR3 is built from 15 residues. Germline-derived CDR1 and CDR2 are SGHRS and YFSETQ. V shed 4 bases and J 1 base; nucleotides not matched to a gene: 6. CDR3 bases: TGCGCCAGCAGCCCGCTCCAGGGGGCGAACACTGAAGCTTTCTTT. It codes for CASSPLQGANTEAFF. The complete variable domain, with remaining parts taken from reference TRBV5-1 and TRBJ1-1, reads KAGVTQTPRYLIKTRGQQVTLSCSPISGHRSVSWYQQTPGQGLQFLFEYFSETQRNKGNFPGRFSGRQFSNSRSEMNVSTLELGDSALYLCASSPLQGANTEAFFGQGTRLTVV.

The V and J genes are TRBV2 and TRBJ2-3; weak D call: TRBD1 (6 bases). The CDR3 spans 14 residues. Germline CDR1 SNHLY, CDR2 FYNNEI. V was shortened by 7 bases and J by 0 bases, with 11 bases between the two germline ends. Here the CDR3 reads CASKTGISTDTQYF. The CDR3, as DNA: TGTGCCAGCAAGACAGGAATAAGCACAGATACGCAGTATTTT.

The chain is built from TRBV27 and TRBJ2-7; tentative D call: TRBD1 (6 bases). V lost 0 bases and J lost 2, with 14 bases in between. This CDR3 has 16 amino acids. The germline V gene encodes CDR1 MNHEY and CDR2 SMNVEV (reference sequence). The CDR3 bases are TGTGCCAGCAGTTTATCAGCAGGGGATATACCCTACGAGCAGTACTTC. Translation: CASSLSAGDIPYEQYF.

The rearrangement joins TRBV2 to TRBJ1-5; the match to TRBD1 covers 10 bases. The J segment lost 6 bases and the V segment lost 6 bases, leaving 8 bases of the junction unmatched. This CDR3 has 15 residues. Per the germline V gene, CDR1 is SNHLY and CDR2 is FYNNEI. CDR3 nucleotides: TGTGCCAGCAGGACCGGGACAGGGGTACGTCAGCCCCAGCATTTT. It encodes CASRTGTGVRQPQHF.

V and J are TRBV11-1 and TRBJ2-5, with 11 bases aligning to TRBD1. This CDR3 is built from 15 residues. The germline gives CDR1 SGHAT, CDR2 FQDESV (reference sequence). The trim removed 4 bases at V and 5 bases at J, leaving 6 bases unmatched. CDR3 amino acids: CASSSKDRGQETQYF. CDR3 DNA sequence: TGTGCCAGCAGCTCAAAGGACAGGGGGCAGGAGACCCAGTACTTC.

The chain recombines TRBV7-8 with TRBJ2-7, with D maybe TRBD2 (6 bases). CDR1 is SGHVS and CDR2 is FQNEAQ in the germline V gene. The CDR3 is made up of 13 amino acids. V lost 5 bases and J 3 bases, leaving 11 bases between the germline ends. CDR3 bases: TGTGCCAGCAGCACTGCGGGATACTACGAGCAGTACTTC. Its protein product is CASSTAGYYEQYF.